One and the same sample provided the 6 T cell receptor beta chains below, sequenced in a study of blood T cells in healthy people across ages. A second PCR of roughly 7 to 11 cycles used a sample-barcoded 5' primer and a J-beta primer mix. TCRdb recomputed calls from the 5' RACE reads with MiXCR, one row per CDR3 protein. The sample includes approximately 700,000 distinct CDR3 sequences, roughly 32% of them seen just once. Sequenced material: blood. Source of these receptors: a woman older than 75 in good health.

In this sample, this clonotype turned up many times. The J gene is TRBJ2-7, the V gene TRBV12-5; D gene ambiguous. The CDR3 has 13 amino acids. Germline CDR1 is LGHNT and CDR2 is FRNRAP. The ends were cut back, 2 bases at V and 1 base at J, with 6 bases in the middle. CDR3 region: CASGLSPSYEQYF. The DNA for the CDR3 is TGTGCTAGTGGTTTGAGTCCTTCCTACGAGCAGTACTTC.

This clonotype was recorded at least ten times. The CDR3 nucleotides are TGTGCCAGCAGCGGCCGGGGTATTCTCGAGCAGTACTTC. This sequence encodes CASSGRGILEQYF. This rearrangement joins TRBV7-9 to TRBJ2-7, with D possibly matching TRBD2 (5 bases). Trimming removed 5 bases from V and 6 bases from J, with 14 bases in between. The CDR3 is 13 residues long. The V gene's germline CDR1 is SEHNR and CDR2 FQNEAQ (reference sequence).

Ten or more counts support this clonotype. This chain connects TRBV20-1 to TRBJ2-7; D is ambiguous. Per germline, CDR1 DFQATT and CDR2 SNEGSKA (reference sequence). This CDR3 is built from 15 residues. Trimming took 3 bases from V and 3 from J, leaving 18 bases between them. CDR3 amino acids: CSASWARRGFYEQYF. The DNA for the CDR3 is TGCAGTGCTAGTTGGGCTAGGCGAGGCTTCTACGAGCAGTACTTC.

This clonotype was observed a handful of times. The CDR3 nucleotides read TGCGCCAGCAGCTTGGCCCAGGGAGTTGGAACCGGGGAGCTGTTTTTT. It specifies CASSLAQGVGTGELFF. The chain joins TRBV5-1 to TRBJ2-2, with D perhaps being TRBD1 or TRBD2 (5 bases each). The germline V gene encodes CDR1 SGHRS and CDR2 YFSETQ. This CDR3 has 16 amino acids. Trimming took off 0 bases at V and 5 bases at J, with 14 bases between the two ends. The variable domain in full, with the rest retrieved from reference TRBV5-1 and TRBJ2-2, is KAGVTQTPRYLIKTRGQQVTLSCSPISGHRSVSWYQQTPGQGLQFLFEYFSETQRNKGNFPGRFSGRQFSNSRSEMNVSTLELGDSALYLCASSLAQGVGTGELFFGEGSRLTVL.

This clonotype was observed many times. The chain links TRBV28 to TRBJ2-7, with D hard to call. The germline gives CDR1 MDHEN, CDR2 SYDVKM. The CDR3 is made up of 14 amino acids. The V end was cut by 1 base, the J end by 2 bases, with 9 bases between. The CDR3 is CASSLLVRPYEQYF. As DNA, the CDR3 is TGTGCCAGCAGTTTATTGGTCAGGCCCTACGAGCAGTACTTC.

This clonotype was counted at least ten times. The genes are TRBV6-5 and TRBJ2-3; 8 bases agree with TRBD2. This CDR3 is built from 16 residues. Germline-derived CDR1 and CDR2 are MNHEY and SVGAGI. Losses at the gene ends were 0 bases for V and 3 bases for J; bases not matched to a gene: 5. The DNA of the CDR3 is TGTGCCAGCAGTTACTCGAGGCGCGGGGGGACAGATACGCAGTATTTT. Translating it yields CASSYSRRGGTDTQYF.